This is a list of T cell receptor beta chains from one sample in a study of glioma-infiltrating T cells after dendritic cell vaccination. Produced via immunoSEQ multiplex PCR; TCRdb's table is partial and in-frame only. This sample has just under 85,000 clones, with about 90% found just once. This specimen consisted of blood, obtained before dendritic cell vaccination. These receptors originate from a human donor with glioblastoma. CDR3s include the opening cysteine and the closing phenylalanine or tryptophan. Fields, in order: V gene, J gene, clone size, D gene, CDR3 protein, CDR3 DNA. A D gene is named only where the DNA matches it firmly. Some rows have no size entry. The others give once, few or many, or a class for an expanded clone.

>TRBV6-1|TRBJ2-5|NA|TRBD1
CASSGTGTGGGEAQYF
TGTGCCAGCAGTGGAACCGGGACAGGGGGGGGTGAGGCCCAGTACTTC
>TRBV6-5|TRBJ2-7|NA|TRBD2
CASSYFSGESYEQYF
TGTGCCAGCAGTTACTTTAGCGGGGAGTCCTACGAGCAGTACTTC
>TRBV7-9|TRBJ2-3|NA|NA
CASSLTRGSTDTQYF
TGTGCCAGCAGCTTAACAAGGGGTAGCACAGATACGCAGTATTTT
>TRBV5-1|TRBJ1-2|NA|TRBD1
CASSSQGQGPYGYTF
TGCGCCAGCAGCTCCCAAGGACAGGGCCCCTATGGCTACACCTTC
>TRBV6-6|TRBJ2-1|few|NA
CASSYGRNEQFF
TGTGCCAGCAGTTACGGGAGGAATGAGCAGTTCTTC
>TRBV19|TRBJ1-4|few|NA
CASSLAGDNEKLFF
TGTGCCAGTAGTTTAGCGGGGGATAATGAAAAACTGTTTTTT
>TRBV11-2|TRBJ1-2|NA|NA
CASSREINYGYTF
TGTGCCAGCAGCCGGGAAATTAACTATGGCTACACCTTC
>TRBV7-7|TRBJ2-1|NA|NA
CASSLLAGSSYNEQFF
TGTGCTAGCAGCTTATTAGCCGGGAGCTCCTACAATGAGCAGTTCTTC
>TRBV9|TRBJ2-3|NA|TRBD2
CASSVGPSGTSTDTQYF
TGTGCCAGCAGCGTAGGTCCTAGCGGGACTAGCACAGATACGCAGTATTTT
>TRBV10-1|TRBJ2-7|NA|NA
CASSERRDRNLRTYEQYF
TGCGCCAGCAGTGAAAGGAGGGACAGAAACCTTCGGACCTACGAGCAGTACTTC
>TRBV7-9|TRBJ2-5|NA|TRBD1
CASSRRTGGETQYF
TGTGCCAGCAGCCGAAGGACAGGTGGGGAGACCCAGTACTTC
>TRBV4-2|TRBJ2-2|NA|NA
CASTWAINTGELFF
TGTGCCAGCACGTGGGCGATCAACACCGGGGAGCTGTTTTTT
>TRBV19|TRBJ2-7|NA|TRBD2
CASSKRGSSYEQYF
TGTGCCAGTAGTAAGCGGGGAAGCTCCTACGAGCAGTACTTC
>TRBV6-5|TRBJ2-3|NA|NA
CASSQVTDDTQYF
TGTGCCAGCAGTCAGGTTACAGATGATACGCAGTATTTT
>TRBV5-1|TRBJ1-2|NA|NA
CASSLEQGSQGYTF
TGCGCCAGCAGCTTGGAACAGGGATCACAGGGCTACACCTTC
>TRBV6-6|TRBJ2-1|once|NA
CASSEGPPEAGTLF
TGTGCCAGCAGTGAGGGACCGCCAGAGGCGGGGACGCTCTTC
>TRBV9|TRBJ1-6|NA|NA
CASSARAHFGTSNSPLHF
TGTGCCAGCAGCGCCCGTGCCCACTTCGGGACTTCAAATTCCCCCCTCCACTTT
>TRBV4-1|TRBJ1-4|NA|NA
CASSQDSPSATNEKLFF
TGCGCCAGCAGCCAAGATAGCCCTAGTGCAACTAATGAAAAACTGTTTTTT
>TRBV2|TRBJ1-4|NA|TRBD1
CASSGQGLNEKLFF
TGTGCCAGCAGTGGACAGGGGCTGAATGAAAAACTGTTTTTT
>TRBV2|TRBJ2-5|NA|NA
CASSGGQETLYF
TGTGCCAGCAGTGGAGGCCAAGAGACCCTGTACTTC
>TRBV7-7|TRBJ2-1|NA|TRBD2
CASSGTSGRAAHNEQFF
TGTGCTAGCTCGGGGACTAGCGGGAGGGCGGCCCACAATGAGCAGTTCTTC
>TRBV7-8|TRBJ2-1|NA|TRBD2
CASSLIRRGSSYNEQFF
TGTGCCAGCAGCTTAATTCGGCGGGGGAGCTCCTACAATGAGCAGTTCTTC
>TRBV11-3|TRBJ2-3|NA|TRBD2
CASSQHPWEGHADTQYF
TGTGCCAGCAGCCAACATCCGTGGGAGGGCCATGCAGATACGCAGTATTTT
>TRBV5-8|TRBJ2-7|NA|TRBD2
CASSSGGLLMSLSGPDQYF
TGTGCCAGCAGCTCGGGCGGGTTACTGATGAGTCTTAGCGGGCCCGACCAGTACTTC
>TRBV6-1|TRBJ2-7|NA|TRBD2
CASSLSGTSVDEQYF
TGTGCCAGCAGTCTTTCCGGGACTAGCGTCGACGAGCAGTACTTC
>TRBV5-4|TRBJ1-1|NA|NA
CASSRAGQRNTEAFF
TGTGCCAGCAGCCGCGCCGGACAGAGGAACACTGAAGCTTTCTTT
>TRBV10-3|TRBJ1-4|few|NA
CATSTGGDEKLFF
TGTGCCACCTCGACAGGCGGAGATGAAAAACTGTTTTTT
>TRBV4-1|TRBJ1-3|NA|NA
CASSLQGSSGNTIYF
TGCGCCAGCAGTCTTCAGGGAAGCTCTGGAAACACCATATATTTT
>TRBV5-4|TRBJ1-6|NA|NA
CASSLADSPLHF
TGTGCCAGCAGCTTGGCCGATTCACCCCTCCACTTT